The TCR beta chain described here comes from a study of tumor and adjacent non-tumor tissue in lung cancer. The overall study: Samples averaged about 3.8 million productive TCRbeta reads each. Regarding the study as a whole: Normal lung showed higher cumulative top 100 clone frequency than tumor. Tumor tissue had significantly higher TCR diversity than normal lung.

Concerning this clonotype itself: Its antigen remains unknown.

Three rounds of nested PCR, following a modified ARM-PCR protocol, produced the TCRbeta library. TCRdb reprocessed the multiplex PCR reads with MiXCR, giving one entry per CDR3 protein. The table shows about 90,000 distinct CDR3 sequences, with around 76% occurring only once. RNA was extracted from bulk tissue without any cell sorting. The normal lung tissue was taken more than 3 cm from the tumor edge. Newly diagnosed lung cancer patients had thoracic surgery in China, August–late 2014, without prior chemotherapy. This CDR3 has 14 residues. Germline CDR1 is MNHEY and CDR2 is SVGAGI. Input material: distant non-tumor lung tissue. The J gene is TRBJ2-1, the V gene TRBV6-5; TRBD2 matches 10 bases. The clonotype comes from a woman between 50 and 59 years old with non-small cell lung cancer. CDR3 DNA sequence: TGTACCATCAGTTACGAGCGGGAGGGCCACGAGCAGTTCTTC. Translated, it gives CTISYEREGHEQFF.